This T cell receptor beta chain was identified in a study of T-cell memory formation after mild COVID-19. Using constant-segment primers, 5'RACE produced TCR alpha and TCR beta cDNA libraries carrying sample barcodes and UMIs. In TCRdb, the 5' RACE reads were re-called with MiXCR into one record per CDR3 protein. The data contain 550,000 to 600,000 distinct CDR3 sequences, 20% to 25% of them singletons. This CDR3 has 15 residues. Per the germline V gene, CDR1 is SGHTA and CDR2 is FQGTGA. Deletions cut 3 bases from V and 0 bases from J, with 11 bases between. The sample holds a few counts of this clonotype.

The V gene is TRBV7-3, the J gene TRBJ1-1, with D perhaps TRBD1 (6 bases). The source is an adult woman who had mild COVID-19 (a few samples of this study predate the infection). Cell type and time point are not known. The sequenced material came from PBMCs or a T cell subset sorted from them (not recorded which). CDR3 sequence reads: CASSLSGVMNTEAFF. The CDR3, as DNA: TGTGCCAGCAGCTTGTCAGGGGTTATGAACACTGAAGCTTTCTTT. Full variable domain (outside the CDR3, taken from reference TRBV7-3 and TRBJ1-1): GAGVSQTPSNKVTEKGKYVELRCDPISGHTALYWYRQSLGQGPEFLIYFQGTGAADDSGLPNDRFFAVRPEGSVSTLKIQRTERGDSAVYLCASSLSGVMNTEAFFGQGTRLTVV.